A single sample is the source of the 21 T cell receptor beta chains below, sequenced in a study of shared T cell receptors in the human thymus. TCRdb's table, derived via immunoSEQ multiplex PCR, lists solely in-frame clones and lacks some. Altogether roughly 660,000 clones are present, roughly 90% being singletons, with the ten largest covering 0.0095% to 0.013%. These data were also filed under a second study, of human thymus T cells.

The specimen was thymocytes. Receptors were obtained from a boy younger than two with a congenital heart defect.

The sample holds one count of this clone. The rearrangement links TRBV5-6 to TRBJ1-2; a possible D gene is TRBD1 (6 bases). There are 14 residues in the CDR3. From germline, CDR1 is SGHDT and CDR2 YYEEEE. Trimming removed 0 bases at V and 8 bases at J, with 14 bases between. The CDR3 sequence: CASSLAGGAYGYTF. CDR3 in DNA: TGTGCCAGCAGCTTGGCGGGGGGCGCTTACGGCTACACCTTC.

CDR3 protein: CASSTQGNEQFF. For the CDR3, the DNA is TGTGCCAGCAGTACCCAGGGCAATGAGCAGTTCTTC. The rearrangement uses TRBV27 and TRBJ2-1, with D perhaps TRBD1 (5 bases). Germline CDR1 MNHEY, CDR2 SMNVEV (reference sequence). The CDR3 consists of 12 residues. Trimming shortened V by 5 bases and J by 6 bases, and 8 bases separated the two germline ends.

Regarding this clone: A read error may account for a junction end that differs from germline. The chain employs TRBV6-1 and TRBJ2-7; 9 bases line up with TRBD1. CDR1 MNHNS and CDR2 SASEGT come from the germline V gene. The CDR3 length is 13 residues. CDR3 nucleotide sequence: TGTGCCAGCTGTGAGGACAGGGGACGTAGGCAGTACTTC. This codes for CASCEDRGRRQYF.

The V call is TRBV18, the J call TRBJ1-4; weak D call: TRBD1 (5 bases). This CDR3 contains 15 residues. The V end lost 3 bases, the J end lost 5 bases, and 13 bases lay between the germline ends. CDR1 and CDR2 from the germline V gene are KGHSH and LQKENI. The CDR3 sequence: CASSPGGPPNEKLFF. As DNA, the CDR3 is TGTGCCAGCTCACCCGGGGGTCCCCCAAATGAAAAACTGTTTTTT.

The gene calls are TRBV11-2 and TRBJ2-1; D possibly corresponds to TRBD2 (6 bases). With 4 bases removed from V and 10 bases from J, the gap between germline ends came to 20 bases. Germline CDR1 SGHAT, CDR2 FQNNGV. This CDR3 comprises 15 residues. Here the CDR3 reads CASSSLARGPYEQFF. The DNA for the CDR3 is TGTGCCAGCAGCTCCCTAGCGCGCGGGCCGTACGAGCAGTTCTTC.

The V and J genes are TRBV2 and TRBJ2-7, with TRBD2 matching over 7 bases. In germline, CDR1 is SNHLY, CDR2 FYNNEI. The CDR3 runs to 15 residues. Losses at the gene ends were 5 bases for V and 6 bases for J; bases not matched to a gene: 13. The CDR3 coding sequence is TGTGCCAGCAGTCCCCCTAGGCGGGAGCCTCGCGAGCAGTACTTC. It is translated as CASSPPRREPREQYF. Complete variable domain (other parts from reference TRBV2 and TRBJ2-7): EPEVTQTPSHQVTQMGQEVILRCVPISNHLYFYWYRQILGQKVEFLVSFYNNEISEKSEIFDDQFSVERPDGSNFTLKIRSTKLEDSAMYFCASSPPRREPREQYFGPGTRLTVT.

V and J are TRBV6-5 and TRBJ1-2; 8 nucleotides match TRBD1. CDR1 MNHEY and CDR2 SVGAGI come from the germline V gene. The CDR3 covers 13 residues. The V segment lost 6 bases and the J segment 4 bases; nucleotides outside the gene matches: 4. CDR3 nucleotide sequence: TGTGCCAGCAGCACAGACAGGGGCTATGGCTACACCTTC. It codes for CASSTDRGYGYTF.

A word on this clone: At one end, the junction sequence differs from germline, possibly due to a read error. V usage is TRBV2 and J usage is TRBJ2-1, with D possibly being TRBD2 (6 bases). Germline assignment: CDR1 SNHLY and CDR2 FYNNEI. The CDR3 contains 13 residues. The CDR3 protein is CASCRDSNNEQFF. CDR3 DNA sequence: TGTGCCAGCTGCCGGGACTCCAACAATGAGCAGTTCTTC.

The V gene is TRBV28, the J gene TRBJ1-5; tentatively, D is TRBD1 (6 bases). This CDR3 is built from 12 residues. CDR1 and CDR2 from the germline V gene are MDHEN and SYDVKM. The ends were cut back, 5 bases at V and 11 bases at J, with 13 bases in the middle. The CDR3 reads CASSPDRRAQHF. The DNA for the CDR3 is TGTGCCAGCAGTCCAGACAGGCGGGCCCAGCATTTT. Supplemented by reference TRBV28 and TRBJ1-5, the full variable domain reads DVKVTQSSRYLVKRTGEKVFLECVQDMDHENMFWYRQDPGLGLRLIYFSYDVKMKEKGDIPEGYSVSREKKERFSLILESASTNQTSMYLCASSPDRRAQHFGDGTRLSIL.

Here the CDR3 reads CASSLTRDRDTEAFF. The CDR3 DNA reads TGTGCCAGCAGCTTAACACGAGACAGGGACACTGAAGCTTTCTTT. This chain uses TRBV11-2 with TRBJ1-1; 7 bases match TRBD1. CDR1 SGHAT and CDR2 FQNNGV come from the germline V gene. The junction had 6 bases not matched to a gene; V was cut back by 2 bases and J by 3 bases. This CDR3 has 15 amino acids.

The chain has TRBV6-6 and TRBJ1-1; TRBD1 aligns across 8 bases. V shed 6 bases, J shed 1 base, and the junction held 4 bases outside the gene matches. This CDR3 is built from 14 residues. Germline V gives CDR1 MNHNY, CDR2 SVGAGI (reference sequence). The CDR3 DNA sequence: TGTGCCAGCAGGAGACAGGGGCCGAACACTGAAGCTTTCTTT. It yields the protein CASRRQGPNTEAFF.

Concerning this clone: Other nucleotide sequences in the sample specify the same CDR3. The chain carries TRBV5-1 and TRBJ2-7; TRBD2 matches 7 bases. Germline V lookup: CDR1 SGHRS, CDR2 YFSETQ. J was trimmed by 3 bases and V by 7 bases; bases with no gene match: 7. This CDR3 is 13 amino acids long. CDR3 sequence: CASRSGTDYEQYF. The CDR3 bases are TGCGCCAGCCGAAGCGGGACCGACTACGAGCAGTACTTC.

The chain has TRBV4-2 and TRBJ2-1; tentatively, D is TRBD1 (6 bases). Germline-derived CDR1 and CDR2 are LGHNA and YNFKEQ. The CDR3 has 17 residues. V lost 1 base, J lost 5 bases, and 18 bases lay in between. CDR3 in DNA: TGTGCCAGCAGCCAAGTGGGGCAAGGGGGAGAGAACAATGAGCAGTTCTTC. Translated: CASSQVGQGGENNEQFF.

CDR3: CASRSQGAPGGSSTDTQYF. DNA of the CDR3: TGTGCCAGCAGATCACAGGGGGCGCCTGGCGGGTCTAGCACAGATACGCAGTATTTT. This chain links TRBV13 with TRBJ2-3, with 9 bases fitting TRBD1. The V segment lost 6 bases and the J segment 0 bases; nucleotides outside the gene matches: 16. The CDR3 has 19 residues. The germline V gene has CDR1 PRHDT and CDR2 FYEKMQ (reference sequence). Filled out from reference TRBV13 and TRBJ2-3, the complete variable domain reads AAGVIQSPRHLIKEKRETATLKCYPIPRHDTVYWYQQGPGQDPQFLISFYEKMQSDKGSIPDRFSAQQFSDYHSELNMSSLELGDSALYFCASRSQGAPGGSSTDTQYFGPGTRLTVL.

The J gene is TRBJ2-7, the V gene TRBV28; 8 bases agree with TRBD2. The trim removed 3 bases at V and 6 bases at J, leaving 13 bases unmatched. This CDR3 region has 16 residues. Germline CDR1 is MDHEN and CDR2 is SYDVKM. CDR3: CASSFPRGGRSGEQYF. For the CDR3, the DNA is TGTGCCAGCAGTTTCCCCCGAGGCGGGAGGTCGGGCGAGCAGTACTTC.

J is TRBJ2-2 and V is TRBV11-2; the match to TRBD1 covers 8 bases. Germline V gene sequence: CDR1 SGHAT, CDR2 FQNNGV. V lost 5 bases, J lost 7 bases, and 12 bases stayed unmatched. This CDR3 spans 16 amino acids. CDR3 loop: CASSSHLRQGNGELFF. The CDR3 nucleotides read TGTGCCAGCAGCAGTCATTTGAGACAGGGGAACGGGGAGCTGTTTTTT.

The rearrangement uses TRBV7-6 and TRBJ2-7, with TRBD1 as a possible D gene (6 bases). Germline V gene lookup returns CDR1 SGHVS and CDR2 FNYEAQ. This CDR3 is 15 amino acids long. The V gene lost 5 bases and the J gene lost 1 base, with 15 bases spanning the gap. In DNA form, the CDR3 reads TGTGCCAGCAGCCTGGGGACAAAGATTTCCTACGAGCAGTACTTC. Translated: CASSLGTKISYEQYF. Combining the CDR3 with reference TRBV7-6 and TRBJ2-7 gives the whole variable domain GAGVSQSPRYKVTKRGQDVALRCDPISGHVSLYWYRQALGQGPEFLTYFNYEAQQDKSGLPNDRFSAERPEGSISTLTIQRTEQRDSAMYRCASSLGTKISYEQYFGPGTRLTVT.

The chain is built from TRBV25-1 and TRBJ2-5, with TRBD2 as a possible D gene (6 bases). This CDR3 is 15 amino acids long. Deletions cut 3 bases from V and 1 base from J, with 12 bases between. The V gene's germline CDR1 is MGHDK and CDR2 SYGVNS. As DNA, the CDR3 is TGTGCCAGCAGTGAGACCGTAGCGGTCCAAGAGACCCAGTACTTC. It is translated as CASSETVAVQETQYF. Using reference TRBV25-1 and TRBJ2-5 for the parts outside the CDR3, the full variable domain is EADIYQTPRYLVIGTGKKITLECSQTMGHDKMYWYQQDPGMELHLIHYSYGVNSTEKGDLSSESTVSRIRTEHFPLTLESARPSHTSQYLCASSETVAVQETQYFGPGTRLLVL.

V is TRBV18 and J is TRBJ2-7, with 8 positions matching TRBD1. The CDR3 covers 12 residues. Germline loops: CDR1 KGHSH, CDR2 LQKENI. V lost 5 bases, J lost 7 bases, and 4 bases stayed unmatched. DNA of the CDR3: TGTGCCAGCTCATCGACAGGGGCTGAGCAGTACTTC. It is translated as CASSSTGAEQYF.

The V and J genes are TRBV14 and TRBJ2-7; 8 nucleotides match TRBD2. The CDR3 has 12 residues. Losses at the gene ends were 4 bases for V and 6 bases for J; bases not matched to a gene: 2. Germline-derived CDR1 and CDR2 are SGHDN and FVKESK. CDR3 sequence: CASSPGGSEQYF. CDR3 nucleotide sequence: TGTGCCAGCAGCCCGGGGGGGTCCGAGCAGTACTTC. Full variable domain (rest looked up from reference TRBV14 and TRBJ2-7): EAGVTQFPSHSVIEKGQTVTLRCDPISGHDNLYWYRRVMGKEIKFLLHFVKESKQDESGMPNNRFLAERTGGTYSTLKVQPAELEDSGVYFCASSPGGSEQYFGPGTRLTVT.

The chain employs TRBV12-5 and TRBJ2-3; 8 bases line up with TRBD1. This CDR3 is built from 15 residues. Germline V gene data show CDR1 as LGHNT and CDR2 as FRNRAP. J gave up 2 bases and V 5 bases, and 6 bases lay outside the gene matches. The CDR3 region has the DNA TGTGCTAGTGGTCCCAGGGACAGGCACACAGATACGCAGTATTTT. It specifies CASGPRDRHTDTQYF.